A selection of T cell receptor beta chains follows, all from one sample in a study of vaccination and CD4 T cells after COVID-19. For these TCRs, the target antigens are not known. TCRdb redid the calling of the PCR reads with MiXCR, one entry per CDR3 protein. Among about 9,200 distinct CDR3 sequences listed, 50% to 70% were seen once. The source material was cultured CD4+ T cells from blood, sampled after SARS-CoV-2 vaccination. The origin of the receptors is a human donor with COVID-19. The CDR3 runs from the conserved cysteine through the conserved F or W. D genes are given only for firm matches. Rows give clone size only sometimes, using once, few, many, or a class for an expanded clone.

>NA|TRBV6-1|TRBJ1-3|NA
CASVGNTIYF
TGTGCCAGTGTAGGAAACACCATATATTTT
>once|TRBV6-1|TRBJ2-1|TRBD2
CASSASGGAWNEQFF
TGTGCCAGCAGTGCTAGCGGGGGGGCGTGGAATGAGCAGTTCTTC
>NA|TRBV29-1|TRBJ1-2|NA
CSVDWGGAQPTF
TGCAGCGTTGATTGGGGGGGCGCACAGCCCACCTTC
>few|TRBV20-1|TRBJ2-7|NA
CSARKGNYEQYF
TGCAGTGCTAGAAAGGGAAACTACGAGCAGTACTTC
>NA|TRBV6-9|TRBJ2-4|TRBD1
CASIDGDRVRAKNIQYF
TGTGCCAGCATCGATGGGGACAGGGTTCGAGCCAAAAACATTCAGTACTTC
>NA|TRBV20-1|TRBJ2-5|TRBD2
CSAESLGGGAETQYF
TGCAGTGCCGAAAGTTTGGGCGGGGGGGCAGAGACCCAGTACTTC
>NA|TRBV20-1|TRBJ2-5|NA
CSARAQGTETQYF
TGCAGTGCTAGAGCACAGGGGACTGAGACCCAGTACTTC
>NA|TRBV6-5|TRBJ2-7|NA
CASSSLRQQKAYEQYF
TGTGCCAGCAGTTCCCTACGACAGCAGAAAGCCTACGAGCAGTACTTC
>NA|TRBV4-1|TRBJ1-2|NA
CASSQHTANYGYTF
TGCGCCAGCAGCCAACATACAGCTAACTATGGCTACACCTTC
>once|TRBV25-1|TRBJ1-1|NA
CASKGLRSTEAFF
TGTGCCAGTAAGGGATTGCGTTCGACTGAAGCTTTCTTT
>NA|TRBV6-5|TRBJ2-5|TRBD2
CASSYYPTSGGARETQYF
TGTGCCAGCAGTTACTACCCCACTAGCGGGGGGGCCCGAGAGACCCAGTACTTC
>NA|TRBV18|TRBJ2-5|TRBD1
CASSSKTGFGTQYF
TGTGCCAGCTCATCCAAGACAGGGTTCGGGACCCAGTACTTC
>NA|TRBV6-5|TRBJ1-3|TRBD1
CASSTRQGGNTIYF
TGTGCCAGCAGTACTCGACAGGGAGGAAACACCATATATTTT
>NA|TRBV11-2|TRBJ1-6|NA
CASSLDLYGNSPLHF
TGTGCCAGCAGCTTAGACCTCTACGGGAATTCACCCCTCCACTTT
>NA|TRBV20-1|TRBJ2-3|TRBD2
CSARDGLAGRTDTQYF
TGCAGTGCTAGAGACGGTTTAGCGGGGCGCACAGATACGCAGTATTTT
>NA|TRBV5-1|TRBJ2-5|TRBD2
CASSLESGEETQYF
TGCGCCAGCAGCTTGGAAAGCGGGGAAGAGACCCAGTACTTC
>NA|TRBV6-2/TRBV6-3|TRBJ2-7|NA
CASSFFGGGNEQYF
TGTGCCAGCAGTTTCTTCGGTGGGGGTAACGAGCAGTACTTC
>NA|TRBV20-1|TRBJ1-1|TRBD1
CSAPDRVGTEAFF
TGCAGTGCCCCGGACAGGGTCGGAACTGAAGCTTTCTTT
>large|TRBV20-1|TRBJ2-3|NA
CSANPEAGFTDTQYF
TGCAGTGCTAACCCGGAGGCGGGATTCACAGATACGCAGTATTTT
>once|TRBV20-1|TRBJ2-5|TRBD1
CSAHQIQGKTQYF
TGCAGTGCTCACCAAATACAGGGGAAGACCCAGTACTTC
>NA|TRBV28|TRBJ1-1|TRBD1
CASSLMATSTGYSPEAFF
TGTGCCAGCAGTTTAATGGCCACCTCGACAGGGTACTCCCCCGAAGCTTTCTTT
>NA|TRBV5-3|TRBJ2-7|NA
CASRPGHDYEQYF
TGTGCCAGCAGGCCGGGACACGACTACGAGCAGTACTTC
>NA|TRBV20-1|TRBJ1-1|TRBD1
CSARTGVMNTEAFF
TGCAGTGCAAGGACAGGGGTAATGAACACTGAAGCTTTCTTT
>NA|TRBV6-1|TRBJ1-2|TRBD1
CASKKHGTDNYGYTF
TGTGCCAGCAAGAAACACGGGACAGATAACTATGGCTACACCTTC